This entry lists 32 T cell receptor beta chains sequenced from one sample in a study of identical twins. TCRdb ran MiXCR on the 5' RACE reads and lists one entry per CDR3 protein. This table has hundreds of thousands of distinct CDR3 sequences, approximately 9% appearing once. Sequenced sample: memory (CD45RO+) T cells sorted from blood. The receptors were gathered from a woman between 18 and 29 years old in good health.

This clonotype was seen a few times. This chain links TRBV29-1 with TRBJ2-4; D gene ambiguous. Between the trimmed V and J ends, which lost 1 base and 0 bases, there was a span of 10 bases. The CDR3 is 15 amino acids. Germline V gives CDR1 SQVTM, CDR2 ANQGSEA. The CDR3 bases are TGCAGCGTTGAAGTAAGGGCCCAAGCCAAAAACATTCAGTACTTC. Translating gives CSVEVRAQAKNIQYF.

The CDR3 nucleotides are TGCAGTGCTACCGGCATTGGGACACGGAATTACAATGAGCAGTTCTTC. Translated: CSATGIGTRNYNEQFF. V gene TRBV20-1 combines with J gene TRBJ2-1; D possibly corresponds to TRBD1 (6 bases). CDR3 length: 16 amino acids. Germline assignment: CDR1 DFQATT and CDR2 SNEGSKA (reference sequence). Trimming pared 4 bases from V and 4 bases from J, leaving 20 bases between.

The V and J genes are TRBV5-4 and TRBJ2-1, with D perhaps matching TRBD2 (7 bases). Germline CDR1 and CDR2: SGHNT and YYREEE (reference sequence). This CDR3 region has 15 residues. V was cut by 0 bases and J by 3 bases, with 10 bases left in between. CDR3 bases: TGTGCCAGCAGCTTGGAGGGGGGGATCTACAATGAGCAGTTCTTC. Translation gives CASSLEGGIYNEQFF.

This clonotype was recorded many times. This rearrangement joins TRBV18 to TRBJ2-2, with D unresolved. V was clipped by 0 bases and J by 3 bases, with 5 bases between them. Germline loops: CDR1 KGHSH, CDR2 LQKENI. CDR3 length equals 14 residues. CDR3 residues: CASSPPSYTGELFF. CDR3 bases: TGTGCCAGCTCACCACCGAGTTACACCGGGGAGCTGTTTTTT. Supplemented by reference TRBV18 and TRBJ2-2, the full variable domain reads NAGVMQNPRHLVRRRGQEARLRCSPMKGHSHVYWYRQLPEEGLKFMVYLQKENIIDESGMPKERFSAEFPKEGPSILRIQQVVRGDSAAYFCASSPPSYTGELFFGEGSRLTVL.

V usage is TRBV9 and J usage is TRBJ2-1; D call uncertain. Germline CDR1 is SGDLS and CDR2 is YYNGEE. The CDR3 is made up of 16 amino acids. V was clipped by 4 bases and J by 13 bases, with 27 bases between them. CDR3 protein: CASSPTKLGPYNAQFF. The CDR3 coding sequence is TGTGCCAGCAGCCCAACCAAGCTCGGGCCTTACAATGCCCAGTTCTTC.

This chain joins TRBV3-1 and TRBJ1-2; tentative D call: TRBD1 (5 bases). This CDR3 contains 13 residues. Looked up from germline, CDR1 is LGHDT and CDR2 is YNNKEL (reference sequence). V was trimmed by 6 bases and J by 0 bases, leaving 8 bases between them. This CDR3 reads CASSHRSNYGYTF. The CDR3 region has the DNA TGTGCCAGCAGTCACAGGTCTAACTATGGCTACACCTTC.

A few counts support this clonotype. This chain connects TRBV20-1 to TRBJ2-7; either TRBD1 or TRBD2 may fit D (5 bases each). Germline-derived CDR1 and CDR2 are DFQATT and SNEGSKA (reference sequence). This CDR3 is built from 17 residues. Trimming cost V 2 bases and J 7 bases, with 27 bases left between them. CDR3 coding DNA: TGCAGTGCTAGAAAACTTGCCGGGACCCCATTTCGAGTAGAGCAGTACTTC. Its protein product is CSARKLAGTPFRVEQYF.

This clonotype was seen ten or more times. The V call is TRBV5-1, the J call TRBJ2-7, with 8 bases identical to TRBD2. The CDR3 consists of 17 residues. V shed 0 bases, J shed 0 bases, and the junction held 8 bases outside the gene matches. CDR1 SGHRS and CDR2 YFSETQ come from the germline V gene. The CDR3 coding sequence is TGCGCCAGCAGCTTGGCCGGAGGAGCGGGGGCCTCCTACGAGCAGTACTTC. Amino acids: CASSLAGGAGASYEQYF.

The V and J genes are TRBV6-2 or TRBV6-3 and TRBJ2-3, with 7 bases identical to TRBD2. Losses at the gene ends were 2 bases for V and 2 bases for J; bases not matched to a gene: 1. CDR3 length equals 14 residues. Germline CDR1 reads MNHEY; CDR2 reads SVGEGT. As DNA, the CDR3 is TGTGCCAGCAGTTACGGGACTACCACAGATACGCAGTATTTT. It translates to CASSYGTTTDTQYF.

This clonotype was counted ten times or more. V gene TRBV9 combines with J gene TRBJ2-1, with D perhaps TRBD2 (7 bases). This CDR3 has 15 amino acids. Looked up from germline, CDR1 is SGDLS and CDR2 is YYNGEE. Trimming took 4 bases from V and 5 from J, leaving 16 bases between them. For the CDR3, the DNA is TGTGCCAGCAGCCTATCCGGGGGGCCCCACAATGAGCAGTTCTTC. Its protein is CASSLSGGPHNEQFF.

This clonotype was recorded at least ten times. This chain links TRBV6-2 or TRBV6-3 with TRBJ1-1; 7 bases map to TRBD1. This CDR3 has 12 residues. V lost 8 bases and J lost 4; bases outside the gene matches: 4. CDR1 is MNHEY and CDR2 is SVGEGT in the germline V gene. CDR3 protein: CASGQGGTEAFF. CDR3 bases: TGTGCCAGCGGGCAGGGGGGCACTGAAGCTTTCTTT.

This clonotype was seen just once. This chain links TRBV28 with TRBJ2-1; D possibly corresponds to TRBD2 (5 bases). V was pared by 6 bases and J by 5 bases, with 11 bases between. CDR1 and CDR2 from the germline V gene are MDHEN and SYDVKM. CDR3 length equals 13 residues. The CDR3 sequence: CASSPGINNEQFF. CDR3 nucleotide sequence: TGTGCCAGCAGCCCCGGGATAAACAATGAGCAGTTCTTC.

This clonotype was observed a few times. The genes are TRBV7-9 and TRBJ1-1; 9 positions match TRBD1. Trimming took 6 bases from V and 3 from J; bases not matched to a gene: 8. Germline CDR1 and CDR2: SEHNR and FQNEAQ (reference sequence). This CDR3 region has 15 residues. The CDR3 DNA is TGTGCCAGCAGTCATGGACAGGGGAGGGACACTGAAGCTTTCTTT. Translated: CASSHGQGRDTEAFF.

The chain uses TRBV20-1 and TRBJ1-2; D ambiguous. The germline gives CDR1 DFQATT, CDR2 SNEGSKA (reference sequence). This CDR3 spans 12 amino acids. Here the CDR3 DNA reads TGCAGAGCGCCGATAGCTAACTATGGCTACACCTTC. It specifies CRAPIANYGYTF.

The genes are TRBV5-1 and TRBJ2-3, with TRBD2 identical over 10 bases. This CDR3 spans 16 amino acids. V trimming: 4 bases; J trimming: 3 bases; junction bases outside the gene matches: 8. CDR1 and CDR2 (germline): SGHRS, YFSETQ. CDR3 region: CASSLTSGKGTDTQYF. The DNA of the CDR3 is TGCGCCAGCAGCCTAACTAGCGGGAAAGGGACAGATACGCAGTATTTT.

This rearrangement joins TRBV20-1 to TRBJ2-3, with 11 bases aligning to TRBD2. Looked up from germline, CDR1 is DFQATT and CDR2 is SNEGSKA (reference sequence). V was clipped by 3 bases and J by 3 bases; unmatched bases: 2. This CDR3 comprises 14 residues. CDR3 region: CSASWTSGTDTQYF. The CDR3 nucleotides are TGCAGTGCTAGTTGGACTAGCGGGACAGATACGCAGTATTTT.

J is TRBJ2-1 and V is TRBV9, with a weak D call TRBD2 (6 bases). Per the germline V gene, CDR1 is SGDLS and CDR2 is YYNGEE. This CDR3 has 14 residues. Between the trimmed V and J ends, which lost 4 bases and 5 bases, there was a span of 13 bases. The CDR3 is CASSPPGRNNEQFF. The CDR3 DNA reads TGTGCCAGCAGCCCCCCCGGGAGAAACAATGAGCAGTTCTTC.

This sequence joins TRBV20-1 and TRBJ2-7; D possibly corresponds to TRBD1 (5 bases). Germline assignment: CDR1 DFQATT and CDR2 SNEGSKA (reference sequence). Trimming pared 2 bases from V and 7 bases from J, leaving 15 bases between. The CDR3 is made up of 13 amino acids. Written as DNA, the CDR3 is TGCAGTGCTAGAAAAATGGGGCCCCCGGAGCAGTACTTC. It encodes CSARKMGPPEQYF.

The chain joins TRBV3-1 to TRBJ1-2, with unresolved D. V shed 0 bases and J shed 4 bases, with 12 bases lying between them. This CDR3 has 15 amino acids. Germline CDR1 and CDR2: LGHDT and YNNKEL (reference sequence). The CDR3 loop reads CASSQDPNGLYGYTF. The CDR3 DNA follows: TGTGCCAGCAGCCAAGATCCCAACGGCCTCTATGGCTACACCTTC.

This clonotype has more than one count but fewer than ten. V is TRBV20-1 and J is TRBJ1-1, with TRBD1 matching 9 bases. CDR1 is DFQATT, CDR2 SNEGSKA, per germline (reference sequence). The junction had 7 bases not matched to a gene; V was cut back by 6 bases and J by 8 bases. The CDR3 is 12 amino acids. Here the CDR3 DNA reads TGCAGTGCCACAGGACAGGGGCAAGAAGCTTTCTTT. It translates to CSATGQGQEAFF.

This rearrangement joins TRBV9 to TRBJ2-3; D possibly corresponds to TRBD1 (5 bases). This CDR3 is built from 14 residues. V lost 0 bases and J 2 bases, leaving 7 bases between the germline ends. Per germline, CDR1 SGDLS and CDR2 YYNGEE. The CDR3 DNA reads TGTGCCAGCAGCGTAGAAGGGGACACAGATACGCAGTATTTT. It codes for CASSVEGDTDTQYF. The whole variable domain, filled in from reference TRBV9 and TRBJ2-3, reads DSGVTQTPKHLITATGQRVTLRCSPRSGDLSVYWYQQSLDQGLQFLIQYYNGEERAKGNILERFSAQQFPDLHSELNLSSLELGDSALYFCASSVEGDTDTQYFGPGTRLTVL.

The chain uses TRBV6-2 or TRBV6-3 and TRBJ2-7; tentatively, D is TRBD2 (6 bases). The V gene's germline CDR1 is MNHEY and CDR2 SVGEGT. V was cut by 4 bases and J by 2 bases, with 9 bases left in between. This CDR3 is built from 13 residues. The CDR3 DNA sequence: TGTGCCAGCAGTTCTGGCGGGACCTACGAGCAGTACTTC. Translation: CASSSGGTYEQYF.

This clonotype was recorded a few times. The rearrangement links TRBV5-1 to TRBJ1-1, with TRBD1 matching 9 bases. CDR1 SGHRS and CDR2 YFSETQ come from the germline V gene. The CDR3 contains 12 residues. J gave up 6 bases and V 7 bases, and 4 bases lay outside the gene matches. CDR3 coding DNA: TGCGCCAGCTGGACAGGGGAATCTGAAGCTTTCTTT. This codes for CASWTGESEAFF.

This clonotype was detected a few times. The CDR3 spells CAISESGQGARDTEAFF. For the CDR3, the DNA is TGTGCCATCAGTGAGTCGGGACAGGGGGCCCGGGACACTGAAGCTTTCTTT. J is TRBJ1-1 and V is TRBV10-3; 12 bases align to TRBD1. The CDR3 sequence is 17 residues long. Per the germline V gene, CDR1 is ENHRY and CDR2 is SYGVKD. V shed 0 bases and J 3 bases; nucleotides not matched to a gene: 5.

The sample holds many counts of this clonotype. The chain employs TRBV20-1 and TRBJ1-5, with 8 bases aligning to TRBD1. The ends lost 3 bases at V and 6 bases at J; junction bases unmatched: 4. The CDR3 runs 13 residues. Germline V gene sequence: CDR1 DFQATT, CDR2 SNEGSKA (reference sequence). This CDR3 reads CSASDRGGQPQHF. CDR3 DNA sequence: TGCAGTGCTAGTGACAGGGGTGGTCAGCCCCAGCATTTT.

This sequence joins TRBV12-3 or TRBV12-4 and TRBJ2-7; 8 bases agree with TRBD1. Germline trimming cut 4 bases from V and 5 bases from J; bases unmatched to any gene: 10. The CDR3 spans 15 residues. As DNA, the CDR3 is TGTGCCAGCAGTTCCACCTATCCGACAGGGGACGAGCAGTACTTC. Translated, it gives CASSSTYPTGDEQYF.

This clonotype was counted a few times. V is TRBV6-1 and J is TRBJ1-5; 8 bases are shared with TRBD1. The CDR3 has 15 amino acids. J was trimmed by 0 bases and V by 4 bases; bases with no gene match: 2. CDR1 and CDR2 (germline): MNHNS, SASEGT. The CDR3 is CASSAGGYSNQPQHF. CDR3 DNA: TGTGCCAGCAGTGCAGGGGGCTATAGCAATCAGCCCCAGCATTTT.

In this sample, this clonotype turned up many times. The limits of the CDR3 on the DNA are not certain, so only TCRdb's listed CDR3 is given. J is TRBJ1-3 and V is TRBV19. The germline CDR1 and CDR2 sequences are LNHDA and SQIVND (reference sequence). From its first to its last residue, the CDR3 has 13 amino acids. The CDR3 loop is CASSWASGNTIYF.

The CDR3 spells CASSPQRGILGTQYF. The CDR3 DNA is TGTGCCAGCAGTCCCCAGCGGGGGATCCTCGGGACCCAGTACTTC. V usage is TRBV6-2 or TRBV6-3 and J usage is TRBJ2-5; 8 bases line up with TRBD2. Germline values: CDR1 MNHEY, CDR2 SVGEGT. Trimming cost V 5 bases and J 7 bases; bases outside gene matches: 12. There are 15 residues in the CDR3.

The gene calls are TRBV6-2 or TRBV6-3 and TRBJ1-1, with unresolved D. Germline V lookup: CDR1 MNHEY, CDR2 SVGEGT. Trimming pared 2 bases from V and 4 bases from J, leaving 5 bases between. This CDR3 contains 12 residues. In nucleotides, the CDR3 is TGTGCCAGCAGTTACGTTCTCACTGAAGCTTTCTTT. Protein product: CASSYVLTEAFF.

Regarding this clonotype: A junction boundary mismatches the germline segment, possibly from a read error. The DNA for the CDR3 is TGTGCTAGCAGCTTAGGTGCGGGACAACAAGAGACCCAGTACTTC. Its translation: CASSLGAGQQETQYF. This chain joins TRBV7-7 and TRBJ2-5; D is tentatively TRBD1 or TRBD2 (6 bases each). The CDR3 contains 15 residues. Germline CDR1 and CDR2: SSHAT and FNYEAQ (reference sequence).

This clonotype was recorded a few times. J is TRBJ2-2 and V is TRBV7-2; 8 nucleotides match TRBD2. Germline CDR1 reads SGHTA; CDR2 reads FQGNSA. The CDR3 runs 17 residues. The trim removed 5 bases at V and 8 bases at J, leaving 16 bases unmatched. The CDR3 loop reads CASSPPWGSGMSGELFF. The DNA of the CDR3 is TGTGCCAGCAGCCCCCCTTGGGGTAGCGGGATGTCTGGGGAGCTGTTTTTT.